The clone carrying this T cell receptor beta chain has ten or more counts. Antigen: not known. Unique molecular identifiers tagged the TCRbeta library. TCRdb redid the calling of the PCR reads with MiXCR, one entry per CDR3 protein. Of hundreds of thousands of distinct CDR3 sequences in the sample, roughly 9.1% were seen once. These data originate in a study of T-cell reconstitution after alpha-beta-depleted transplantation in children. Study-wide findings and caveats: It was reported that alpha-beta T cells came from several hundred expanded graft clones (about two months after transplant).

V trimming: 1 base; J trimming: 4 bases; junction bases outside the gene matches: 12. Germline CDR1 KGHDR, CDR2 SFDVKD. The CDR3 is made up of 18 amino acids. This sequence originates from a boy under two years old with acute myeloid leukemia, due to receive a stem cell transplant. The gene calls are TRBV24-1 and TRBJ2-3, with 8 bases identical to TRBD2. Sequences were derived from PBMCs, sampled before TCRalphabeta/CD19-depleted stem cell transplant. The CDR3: CATSDFRGKAGVADTQYF. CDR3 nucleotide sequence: TGTGCCACCAGTGATTTTCGGGGTAAAGCGGGAGTGGCAGATACGCAGTATTTT.